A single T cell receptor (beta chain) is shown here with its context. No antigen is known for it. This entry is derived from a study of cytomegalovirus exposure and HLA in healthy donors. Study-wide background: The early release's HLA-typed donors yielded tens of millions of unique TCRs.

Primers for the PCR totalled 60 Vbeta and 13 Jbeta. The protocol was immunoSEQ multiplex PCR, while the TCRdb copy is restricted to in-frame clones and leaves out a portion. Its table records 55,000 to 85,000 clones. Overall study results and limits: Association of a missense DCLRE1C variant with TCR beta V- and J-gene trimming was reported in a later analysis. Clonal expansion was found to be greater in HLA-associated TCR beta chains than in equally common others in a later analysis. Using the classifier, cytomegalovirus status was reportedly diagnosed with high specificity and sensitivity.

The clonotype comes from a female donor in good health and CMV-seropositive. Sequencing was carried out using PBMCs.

The CDR3 region has the DNA TGCAGCGTTGCCAAGACAGGGAACTACGAGCAGTACTTC. Protein sequence: CSVAKTGNYEQYF. The chain has TRBV29-1 and TRBJ2-7, with 7 nucleotides matching TRBD1. After removal of 4 bases from V and 3 bases from J, the junction contained 6 bases not matched to a gene. This CDR3 has 13 amino acids. Germline CDR1 and CDR2: SQVTM and ANQGSEA.